This TCR beta chain comes out of a study of cytomegalovirus exposure and HLA in healthy donors. Regarding the study as a whole: As immune exposure information, only CMV serostatus was available.

Germline CDR1 reads MGHRA; CDR2 reads YSYEKL. With 4 bases clipped from V and 4 bases from J, the junction kept 1 base outside the gene matches. CDR3 length: 13 residues. Points on this clone: Its target is not known.

The PCR ran on 60 Vbeta and 13 Jbeta primers. Produced via immunoSEQ multiplex PCR; TCRdb's table is partial and in-frame only. The top ten hold around 20% of the sample, which has more than 95,000 clones, over 65% seen once. The specimen was PBMCs. This chain links TRBV4-1 with TRBJ1-5; TRBD1 matches at 7 bases. This sequence originates from a man younger than 35 in good health and CMV-seropositive. CDR3 sequence (DNA): TGCGCCAGCAGCCCGGGACAGAATCAGCCCCAGCATTTT. Translation: CASSPGQNQPQHF.